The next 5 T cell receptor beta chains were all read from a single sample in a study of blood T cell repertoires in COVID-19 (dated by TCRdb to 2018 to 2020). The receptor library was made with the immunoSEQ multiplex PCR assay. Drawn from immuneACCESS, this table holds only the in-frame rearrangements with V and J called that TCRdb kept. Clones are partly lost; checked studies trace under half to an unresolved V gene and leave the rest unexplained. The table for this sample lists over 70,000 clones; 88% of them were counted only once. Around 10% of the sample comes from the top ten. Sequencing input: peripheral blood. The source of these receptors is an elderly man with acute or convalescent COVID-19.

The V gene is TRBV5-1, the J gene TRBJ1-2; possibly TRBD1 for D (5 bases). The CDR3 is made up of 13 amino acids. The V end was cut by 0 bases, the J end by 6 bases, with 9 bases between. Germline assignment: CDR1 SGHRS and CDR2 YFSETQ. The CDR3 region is CASSLGTLDGYTF. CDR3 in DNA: TGCGCCAGCAGCTTGGGGACATTGGATGGCTACACCTTC.

This CDR3 is CASSQVKLAGGQETQYF. DNA of the CDR3: TGCGCCAGCAGCCAAGTTAAACTAGCGGGGGGCCAAGAGACCCAGTACTTC. The chain has TRBV4-1 and TRBJ2-5; TRBD2 matches at 12 bases. V gave up 1 base and J gave up 1 base; unmatched junction bases: 4. Germline V gene data show CDR1 as MGHRA and CDR2 as YSYEKL. The CDR3 is 17 amino acids.

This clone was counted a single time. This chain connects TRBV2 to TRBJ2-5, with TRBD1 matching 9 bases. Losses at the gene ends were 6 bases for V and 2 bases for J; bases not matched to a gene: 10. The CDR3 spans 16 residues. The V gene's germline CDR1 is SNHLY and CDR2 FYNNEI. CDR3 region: CASRPGTGWGQETQYF. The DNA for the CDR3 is TGTGCCAGCAGACCCGGGACAGGGTGGGGGCAAGAGACCCAGTACTTC.

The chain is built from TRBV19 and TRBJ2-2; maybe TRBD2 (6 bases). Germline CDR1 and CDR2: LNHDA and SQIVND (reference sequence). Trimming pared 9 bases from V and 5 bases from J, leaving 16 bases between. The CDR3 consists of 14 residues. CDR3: CASHLTGTTGELFF. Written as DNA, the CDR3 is TGTGCCAGCCATCTAACGGGGACTACCGGGGAGCTGTTTTTT.

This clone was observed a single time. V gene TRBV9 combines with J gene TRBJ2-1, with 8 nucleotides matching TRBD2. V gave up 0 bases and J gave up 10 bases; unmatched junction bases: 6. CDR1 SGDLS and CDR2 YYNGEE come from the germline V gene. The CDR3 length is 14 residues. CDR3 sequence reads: CASSVDGRAGEQFF. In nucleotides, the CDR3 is TGTGCCAGCAGCGTAGACGGGAGGGCTGGGGAGCAGTTCTTC.